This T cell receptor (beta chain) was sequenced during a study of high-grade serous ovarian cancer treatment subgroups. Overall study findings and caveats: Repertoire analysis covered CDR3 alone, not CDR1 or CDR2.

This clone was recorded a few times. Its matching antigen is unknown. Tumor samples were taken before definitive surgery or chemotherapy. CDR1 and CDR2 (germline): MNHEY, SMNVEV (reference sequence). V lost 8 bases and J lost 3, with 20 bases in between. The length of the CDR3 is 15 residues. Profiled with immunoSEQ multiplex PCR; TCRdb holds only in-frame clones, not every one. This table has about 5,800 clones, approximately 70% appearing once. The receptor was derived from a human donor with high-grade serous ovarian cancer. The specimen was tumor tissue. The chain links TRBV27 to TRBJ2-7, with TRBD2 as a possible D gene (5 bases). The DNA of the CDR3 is TGTGCCAGCGGTCGAGGGTCAGGATCTGTCTACGAGCAGTACTTC. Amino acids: CASGRGSGSVYEQYF.